This T cell receptor beta chain was recorded in a study of T cells in Graves' hyperthyroidism and ophthalmopathy. RNA transcripts yielded amplified TCR beta CDR3 regions. The TCR CDR3 first-round RT-PCR relied on the HTBI primer set. One entry per CDR3 protein results from TCRdb running MiXCR on the multiplex PCR reads. The sample yields about 59,000 distinct CDR3 sequences, approximately 53% seen once. As for this clonotype: Its antigen remains unidentified.

The V end was cut by 0 bases, the J end by 1 base, with 9 bases between. CDR1 and CDR2 (germline): SNHLY, FYNNEI. The CDR3 is 16 amino acids. The study's findings and limits: From stable hyperthyroidism, ophthalmopathy was separated by a 13 V-J model. Clonotypes that were expanded in thyroid above 0.001 mostly appeared in blood too.

The chain carries TRBV2 and TRBJ2-2; weak D call: TRBD2 (6 bases). Sequenced: blood. This clonotype was obtained from a woman aged 60 to 75 with Graves' ophthalmopathy. The CDR3: CASSEAGTGNTGELFF. The CDR3 nucleotides read TGTGCCAGCAGTGAAGCCGGGACTGGGAACACCGGGGAGCTGTTTTTT.